Reported below is one T cell receptor (beta chain). Antigen specificity is unknown. Data came from immunoSEQ multiplex PCR; TCRdb stores just in-frame clones and leaves some out. The sample has 130,000 to 150,000 clones, approximately 90% seen once. This specimen belongs to a study of T cell responses to AZD1222 COVID-19 vaccine. CDR1 DFQATT and CDR2 SNEGSKA come from the germline V gene (reference sequence). Unmatched junction bases numbered 5, after V lost 3 bases and J lost 1 base. CDR3 length: 14 residues. Study results and limitations: The number of AZD1222 recipients seropositive at baseline was only six.

This chain links TRBV20-1 with TRBJ1-1, with TRBD1 matching over 7 bases. Sequenced here: peripheral blood, sampled on day 0 of AZD1222 vaccination. This TCR was sampled from an adult in good health. CDR3 DNA: TGCAGTGCTAGTAGGGGGCCGGGGAACACTGAAGCTTTCTTT. It is translated as CSASRGPGNTEAFF.